This T cell receptor (beta chain) was found in a study of shared clonotypes between healthy human individuals. Trimming took off 9 bases at V and 7 bases at J, with 16 bases between the two ends. The CDR3 consists of 14 residues. Germline V lookup: CDR1 LNHDA, CDR2 SQIVND (reference sequence). Sequencing was performed with immunoSEQ multiplex PCR; in TCRdb, only in-frame clones are kept and a portion is missing. The sample shows about 2 million clones, 85% to 95% of them seen only once. This clone has a handful of counts. This clonotype was obtained from a man aged 18 to 35 in good health. This chain joins TRBV19 and TRBJ1-6; D is ambiguous. The specimen sequenced was naive CD4+ T cells sorted from blood. Subset given: CD45RA+ positively selected. CDR3 sequence reads: CASLVPEANSPLHF. CDR3 coding DNA: TGTGCCAGCCTTGTCCCTGAAGCGAATTCACCCCTCCACTTT.